A selection of T cell receptor beta chains follows, all from one sample in a study of blood T cell repertoires in COVID-19. Sequencing was performed with immunoSEQ multiplex PCR; in TCRdb, only in-frame clones are kept and a portion is missing. This sample yields some 400,000 clones, of which approximately 86% are seen a single time; around 2.9% belongs to the top ten. Sequencing was carried out using peripheral blood. These receptors all come from a human donor in a cohort sampled during active COVID-19. Each CDR3 is given with its conserved first and last residue. The order of the fields is J gene, clone size, D gene, V gene, CDR3 protein, CDR3 DNA. The D gene is left open where the match is weak. Where a row states a size, it is once, few, many or the class of an expanded clone; other rows omit it.

TRBJ2-6	-	-	TRBV5-5	CASSLPQLRVSGANVLTF	TGTGCCAGCAGCTTGCCACAGCTTCGAGTCTCTGGGGCCAACGTCCTGACTTTC
TRBJ2-1	once	TRBD2	TRBV28	CASSPPGGGRVNEQFF	TGTGCCAGCAGCCCCCCCGGGGGCGGGAGGGTGAATGAGCAGTTCTTC
TRBJ1-2	-	-	TRBV10-3	CAISERQLAPLRGYTF	TGTGCCATCAGTGAGAGACAGCTTGCACCTCTCCGAGGCTACACCTTC
TRBJ2-1	-	TRBD1	TRBV25-1	CASSDSGTGANEQFF	TGTGCCAGCAGTGATTCTGGGACAGGGGCAAATGAGCAGTTCTTC
TRBJ1-2	-	-	TRBV24-1	CATSDGQNYGYTF	TGTGCCACCAGTGACGGACAAAACTATGGCTACACCTTC
TRBJ2-7	-	TRBD2	TRBV9	CASSPIAGGAGEQYF	TGTGCCAGCAGCCCGATAGCGGGAGGAGCGGGGGAGCAGTACTTC
TRBJ1-5	-	TRBD1	TRBV10-3	CATQGQGASNQPQHF	TGTGCCACCCAAGGACAGGGGGCGAGCAATCAGCCCCAGCATTTT
TRBJ2-2	-	TRBD2	TRBV7-3	CASSPTRAGVAGELFF	TGTGCCAGCAGCCCCACACGAGCGGGAGTCGCCGGGGAGCTGTTTTTT
TRBJ2-3	-	TRBD2	TRBV3-1/TRBV3-2	CASSPSPAGNTDTQYF	TGTGCCAGCAGCCCCTCCCCAGCGGGGAACACAGATACGCAGTATTTT
TRBJ2-4	-	TRBD2	TRBV29-1	CSVPPTSGRSWAKNIQYF	TGCAGCGTCCCCCCGACTAGCGGGAGGTCCTGGGCCAAAAACATTCAGTACTTC
TRBJ2-7	-	TRBD1	TRBV2	CASRGRTGIRYEQYF	TGTGCCAGCCGCGGAAGGACAGGGATCCGCTACGAGCAGTACTTC
TRBJ1-1	-	-	TRBV18	CASSPLGDDTEAFF	TGTGCCAGCTCACCACTAGGGGATGACACTGAAGCTTTCTTT
TRBJ2-3	-	-	TRBV11-2	CASSLDHSGVADTQYF	TGTGCCAGCAGCTTAGATCATTCGGGGGTCGCCGATACGCAGTATTTT
TRBJ2-7	-	-	TRBV6-6	CASSYSNPGVTYEQYF	TGTGCCAGCAGTTACTCGAACCCAGGGGTAACGTACGAGCAGTACTTC
TRBJ1-1	-	TRBD1	TRBV2	CASSNLPGQNIFF	TGTGCCAGCAGTAACTTGCCGGGACAGAACATATTCTTT
TRBJ2-3	-	-	TRBV28	CASRNSKTSTDTQYF	TGTGCCAGTCGAAACAGTAAAACTAGCACAGATACGCAGTATTTT
TRBJ2-1	-	-	TRBV6-5	CASSYLNKFF	TGTGCCAGCAGTTACCTGAACAAGTTCTTC
TRBJ1-3	-	-	TRBV9	CASSIAGGSGNTIYF	TGTGCCAGCAGCATAGCCGGGGGCTCTGGAAACACCATATATTTT
TRBJ1-2	-	TRBD1	TRBV4-1	CASSQVVARDRANYGYTF	TGCGCCAGCAGCCAAGTGGTTGCTCGGGACAGAGCTAACTATGGCTACACCTTC
TRBJ2-1	-	-	TRBV4-1	CASSQAPGLNEQFF	TGCGCCAGCAGCCAAGCTCCGGGATTGAATGAGCAGTTCTTC
TRBJ2-7	once	-	TRBV9	CASSVGFRSYEQYF	TGTGCCAGCAGCGTCGGTTTTAGGAGTTACGAGCAGTACTTC
TRBJ2-7	-	-	TRBV10-3	CAIKAGPYEQYF	TGTGCCATCAAGGCGGGCCCCTACGAGCAGTACTTC
TRBJ2-7	-	-	TRBV25-1	CASSDRTYEQYF	TGTGCCAGCAGTGACAGAACCTACGAGCAGTACTTC
TRBJ2-2	-	TRBD1	TRBV2	CASRAGTGFRELFF	TGTGCCAGCAGGGCGGGGACAGGGTTTCGGGAGCTGTTTTTT
TRBJ2-1	-	TRBD1	TRBV15	CATSREGAGGYEQFF	TGTGCCACCAGCAGAGAGGGAGCAGGGGGCTATGAGCAGTTCTTC
TRBJ2-1	-	TRBD2	TRBV13	CASGREWLNEQFF	TGTGCCAGCGGGCGGGAGTGGCTTAATGAGCAGTTCTTC
TRBJ2-1	-	TRBD1	TRBV30	CAWSEQGAEQFF	TGTGCCTGGTCGGAACAGGGGGCTGAGCAGTTCTTC
TRBJ2-7	once	-	TRBV27	CASSPEGGSYTYEQYF	TGTGCCAGCAGCCCCGAAGGCGGGTCTTATACCTACGAGCAGTACTTC
TRBJ2-1	-	-	TRBV30	CAWTRGRTYNEQFF	TGTGCCTGGACTAGGGGCCGTACCTACAATGAGCAGTTCTTC
TRBJ1-1	-	TRBD1	TRBV19	CASSLTGEVTEAFF	TGTGCCAGTAGTCTGACAGGGGAGGTAACTGAAGCTTTCTTT
TRBJ2-3	-	-	TRBV2	CASSVRVSTDTQYF	TGTGCCAGCAGTGTGCGAGTTAGCACAGATACGCAGTATTTT
TRBJ1-4	-	-	TRBV7-9	CASSPPGGTNEKLFF	TGTGCCAGCAGCCCCCCGGGGGGGACTAATGAAAAACTGTTTTTT
TRBJ1-6	few	-	TRBV5-6	CASSLSRADSPLHF	TGTGCCAGCAGCTTGTCCAGGGCTGATTCACCCCTCCACTTT
TRBJ2-3	-	-	TRBV19	CASSSKRLDIFSTDTQYF	TGTGCCAGTAGTTCCAAAAGACTAGATATCTTCTCCACAGATACGCAGTATTTT
TRBJ2-5	-	-	TRBV7-9	CASSLDRAETQYF	TGTGCCAGCAGCTTAGACAGGGCAGAGACCCAGTACTTC
TRBJ1-5	once	-	TRBV6-2/TRBV6-3	CASSYGGKNQPQHF	TGTGCCAGCAGTTACGGAGGGAAGAATCAGCCCCAGCATTTT
TRBJ1-1	-	TRBD1	TRBV5-8	CASRLGTGGNTEAFF	TGTGCCAGCAGACTTGGGACAGGGGGGAACACTGAAGCTTTCTTT
TRBJ2-7	-	TRBD1	TRBV5-3	CARSLGTGRDEQYF	TGTGCCAGAAGCTTGGGGACAGGGCGGGACGAGCAGTACTTC
TRBJ2-3	-	-	TRBV5-1	CASSTGGTDTQYF	TGCGCCAGCAGTACGGGGGGCACAGATACGCAGTATTTT
TRBJ2-2	-	-	TRBV4-1	CASSQISQGPELFF	TGCGCCAGCAGCCAAATATCACAGGGCCCGGAGCTGTTTTTT
TRBJ2-5	-	TRBD2	TRBV3-1/TRBV3-2	CASSQDPSGGRETQYF	TGTGCCAGCAGCCAAGATCCTAGCGGGGGTAGAGAGACCCAGTACTTC
TRBJ2-3	-	-	TRBV5-1	CASHARTDTQYF	TGCGCCAGCCACGCGCGAACAGATACGCAGTATTTT
TRBJ1-3	-	-	TRBV7-9	CASSTGTRSGNTIYF	TGTGCCAGCAGCACCGGGACACGCTCTGGAAACACCATATATTTT